Listed here are 31 T cell receptor beta chains from one sample, sequenced in a study of T cell repertoires in cytomegalovirus infection. One entry per CDR3 protein, called by TCRdb with MiXCR from the reads. Of just over 450,000 distinct CDR3 sequences in the sample, approximately 40% were seen once. These receptors lack a known antigen. The material was cultured PBMCs, obtained from culture after CMV antigen stimulation. These receptors all come from a human donor in good health (CMV status not recorded). Some clones in this sample may be carry-over from other donors' samples.

This chain links TRBV6-2 or TRBV6-3 with TRBJ1-2, with D hard to call. V lost 5 bases and J 8 bases, leaving 18 bases between the germline ends. CDR1 MNHEY and CDR2 SVGEGT come from the germline V gene. The CDR3 spans 14 residues. The CDR3 DNA follows: TGTGCCAGCAGTGAAGAGGTAGGGCGCGGAGGCTACACCTTC. Translating gives CASSEEVGRGGYTF.

The rearrangement uses TRBV6-1 and TRBJ2-1; 9 nucleotides match TRBD2. From germline, CDR1 is MNHNS and CDR2 SASEGT. V gave up 6 bases and J gave up 7 bases; unmatched junction bases: 16. The CDR3 is made up of 17 amino acids. The CDR3 region is CASRGWVAGEGRNEQFF. In nucleotides, the CDR3 is TGTGCCAGCAGAGGATGGGTAGCGGGAGAGGGTAGGAATGAGCAGTTCTTC.

J is TRBJ2-2 and V is TRBV7-9, with D uncertain. The germline V and J ends were trimmed by 3 bases and 0 bases, with 17 bases remaining between them. The length of the CDR3 is 18 residues. Per germline, CDR1 SEHNR and CDR2 FQNEAQ (reference sequence). CDR3 loop: CASSFPPRSPANTGELFF. The CDR3 DNA reads as TGTGCCAGCAGCTTCCCCCCTAGGTCACCCGCGAACACCGGGGAGCTGTTTTTT.

The chain uses TRBV7-2 and TRBJ2-2; no clear D gene. Germline CDR1 reads SGHTA; CDR2 reads FQGNSA. With 5 bases removed from V and 3 bases from J, the gap between germline ends came to 10 bases. This CDR3 is 14 amino acids long. Here the CDR3 reads CASSTHKDTGELFF. CDR3 bases: TGTGCCAGCAGCACCCACAAGGACACCGGGGAGCTGTTTTTT.

The V call is TRBV18, the J call TRBJ2-1; TRBD2 matches 7 bases. The CDR3 consists of 15 residues. Germline V gene data show CDR1 as KGHSH and CDR2 as LQKENI. The V segment lost 2 bases and the J segment 3 bases; nucleotides outside the gene matches: 4. CDR3 coding DNA: TGTGCCAGCTCACCAGGACTAGAGGACTACAATGAGCAGTTCTTC. Translating it yields CASSPGLEDYNEQFF.

The chain carries TRBV18 and TRBJ2-1, with D perhaps matching TRBD1 or TRBD2 (5 bases each). The V end lost 4 bases, the J end lost 2 bases, and 12 bases lay between the germline ends. The CDR3 runs 15 residues. Germline V lookup: CDR1 KGHSH, CDR2 LQKENI. CDR3 protein: CASSRNRDPYNEQFF. CDR3 DNA: TGTGCCAGCTCACGCAACCGGGACCCCTACAATGAGCAGTTCTTC.

This rearrangement joins TRBV20-1 to TRBJ2-1; D is possibly TRBD1 or TRBD2 (5 bases each). Germline V CDR1 and CDR2: DFQATT, SNEGSKA (reference sequence). The CDR3 is 13 amino acids. Trimming removed 4 bases from V and 6 bases from J, with 13 bases in between. CDR3 in amino acids: CSATGGMINEQFF. CDR3 in DNA: TGCAGTGCTACTGGGGGTATGATCAATGAGCAGTTCTTC.

This clonotype showed up just a few times. The V and J genes are TRBV5-1 and TRBJ2-7; perhaps TRBD1 as D (5 bases). CDR1 is SGHRS, CDR2 YFSETQ, per germline. This CDR3 spans 14 amino acids. With 3 bases removed from V and 5 bases from J, the gap between germline ends came to 15 bases. For the CDR3, the DNA is TGCGCCAGCAGCTCCACAGGAGTGGGGAACGAGCAGTACTTC. Protein: CASSSTGVGNEQYF.

J is TRBJ2-1 and V is TRBV10-2; 14 bases are a match to TRBD2. The CDR3 spans 19 residues. Per the germline V gene, CDR1 is WSHSY and CDR2 is SAAADI. V was pared by 6 bases and J by 7 bases, with 17 bases of the junction left unmatched. This CDR3 is CASSLPGLAGDWVGNEQFF. As DNA, the CDR3 is TGCGCCAGCAGCCTCCCGGGACTAGCGGGAGATTGGGTGGGGAATGAGCAGTTCTTC.

The chain links TRBV18 to TRBJ2-1; 13 nucleotides match TRBD2. Germline CDR1 and CDR2: KGHSH and LQKENI. CDR3 size: 16 residues. V lost 6 bases and J lost 2; bases outside the gene matches: 4. The CDR3 reads CASSSGLAGTYNEQFF. CDR3 DNA: TGTGCCAGCTCGTCGGGACTAGCGGGGACCTACAATGAGCAGTTCTTC. Using reference TRBV18 and TRBJ2-1 for the parts outside the CDR3, the full variable domain is NAGVMQNPRHLVRRRGQEARLRCSPMKGHSHVYWYRQLPEEGLKFMVYLQKENIIDESGMPKERFSAEFPKEGPSILRIQQVVRGDSAAYFCASSSGLAGTYNEQFFGPGTRLTVL.

This rearrangement joins TRBV6-6 to TRBJ2-1, with 7 bases fitting TRBD2. This CDR3 has 16 residues. CDR1 is MNHNY and CDR2 is SVGAGI in the germline V gene (reference sequence). J was trimmed by 6 bases and V by 5 bases; bases with no gene match: 13. CDR3 bases: TGTGCCAGCAGTCGGCCGGGACTACAATATCTCAATGAGCAGTTCTTC. This translates into CASSRPGLQYLNEQFF.

This chain connects TRBV20-1 to TRBJ2-3, with D hard to call. The CDR3 spans 14 residues. Per germline, CDR1 DFQATT and CDR2 SNEGSKA (reference sequence). Trimming cost V 5 bases and J 0 bases, with 12 bases left between them. The CDR3 sequence: CSAPLLSSTDTQYF. In DNA form, the CDR3 reads TGCAGTGCTCCCCTTCTATCTAGCACAGATACGCAGTATTTT.

This chain connects TRBV6-5 to TRBJ2-5; no clear D. Deletions cut 0 bases from V and 4 bases from J, with 6 bases between. Per the germline V gene, CDR1 is MNHEY and CDR2 is SVGAGI. This CDR3 has 13 residues. DNA for the CDR3: TGTGCCAGCAGTTACTCGGAGCGAGAGACCCAGTACTTC. As protein: CASSYSERETQYF.

This clonotype was seen only a few times. The genes are TRBV7-8 and TRBJ2-3; a weak D match, TRBD2 (6 bases). The CDR3 runs to 14 residues. V shed 5 bases and J shed 2 bases, with 11 bases lying between them. Germline V gene lookup returns CDR1 SGHVS and CDR2 FQNEAQ. The chain's CDR3 is CASSRRGNTDTQYF. Written as DNA, the CDR3 is TGTGCCAGCAGCCGGAGGGGAAACACAGATACGCAGTATTTT.

There are a few counts of this clonotype. The chain has TRBV10-3 and TRBJ2-3; 7 bases fit TRBD2. CDR3 length equals 16 residues. The trim removed 5 bases at V and 0 bases at J, leaving 8 bases unmatched. Per the germline V gene, CDR1 is ENHRY and CDR2 is SYGVKD. In DNA form, the CDR3 reads TGTGCCATCAGTTACTCCCCTAGCGGCAGCACAGATACGCAGTATTTT. This codes for CAISYSPSGSTDTQYF.

The J gene is TRBJ2-3, the V gene TRBV18; the match to TRBD2 covers 12 bases. V shed 3 bases, J shed 10 bases, and the junction held 5 bases outside the gene matches. Looked up from germline, CDR1 is KGHSH and CDR2 is LQKENI. The CDR3 contains 14 residues. The CDR3 protein is CASSPGLAGLAQYF. In nucleotides, the CDR3 is TGTGCCAGCTCACCCGGACTAGCGGGGTTGGCGCAGTATTTT.

This rearrangement joins TRBV9 to TRBJ1-4; D is ambiguous. The ends were cut back, 0 bases at V and 6 bases at J, with 12 bases in the middle. Germline V gene sequence: CDR1 SGDLS, CDR2 YYNGEE. This CDR3 comprises 15 residues. CDR3 nucleotides: TGTGCCAGCAGCGTAGAGTCTCGAGGGCATGAAAAACTGTTTTTT. This translates into CASSVESRGHEKLFF. Full variable domain (missing parts from reference TRBV9 and TRBJ1-4): DSGVTQTPKHLITATGQRVTLRCSPRSGDLSVYWYQQSLDQGLQFLIQYYNGEERAKGNILERFSAQQFPDLHSELNLSSLELGDSALYFCASSVESRGHEKLFFGSGTQLSVL.

The chain links TRBV12-3 or TRBV12-4 to TRBJ1-1; D not certain. V lost 1 base to trimming and J lost 4 bases, with 13 bases between them. This CDR3 contains 15 residues. The CDR3 sequence: CASSLERGLVTEAFF. The CDR3 DNA reads TGTGCCAGCAGTTTAGAGCGAGGGTTGGTCACTGAAGCTTTCTTT.

The V and J genes are TRBV6-5 and TRBJ2-7; unclear D gene. The V and J ends lost 6 bases and 0 bases respectively, with 12 bases between them. Germline values: CDR1 MNHEY, CDR2 SVGAGI. The CDR3 runs to 14 residues. The CDR3 DNA reads as TGTGCCAGCAGCCCGACTGTCGCCTCCTACGAGCAGTACTTC. It translates to CASSPTVASYEQYF.

CDR3 sequence: CASSYPTGTGLWEQYF. The CDR3 nucleotides are TGTGCCAGCAGTTACCCCACAGGGACGGGTCTATGGGAGCAGTACTTC. The chain carries TRBV6-2 or TRBV6-3 and TRBJ2-7; D possibly corresponds to TRBD1 (6 bases). With 2 bases removed from V and 7 bases from J, the gap between germline ends came to 21 bases. The CDR3 length is 16 residues. Germline CDR1 MNHEY, CDR2 SVGEGT.

This clonotype was counted a few times. The gene calls are TRBV4-1 and TRBJ2-5, with a tentative D call TRBD1 (5 bases). V was pared by 2 bases and J by 2 bases, with 12 bases between. CDR1 MGHRA and CDR2 YSYEKL come from the germline V gene. The CDR3 covers 15 residues. As DNA, the CDR3 is TGCGCCAGCAGCCAATCCCTCAGGGATCAAGAGACCCAGTACTTC. This gives the protein CASSQSLRDQETQYF.

This clonotype has only a few counts. The chain links TRBV7-4 to TRBJ2-1; D unresolved. V was trimmed by 3 bases and J by 12 bases, leaving 12 bases between them. Per the germline V gene, CDR1 is SGHVT and CDR2 is SQSDAQ. This CDR3 contains 12 residues. The CDR3 coding sequence is TGTGCCAGCAGCTTTTCCGGCACCCTGCAGTTCTTC. It translates to CASSFSGTLQFF.

J is TRBJ2-7 and V is TRBV18; 9 bases align to TRBD1. CDR3 length: 15 amino acids. The germline V gene encodes CDR1 KGHSH and CDR2 LQKENI. Unmatched junction bases numbered 8, after V lost 2 bases and J lost 6 bases. This chain's CDR3 is CASSPSAGTGLEQYF. The CDR3, as DNA: TGTGCCAGCTCACCATCCGCCGGGACAGGGCTCGAGCAGTACTTC.

This clonotype was seen a few times. V usage is TRBV7-6 and J usage is TRBJ1-1; D remains ambiguous. The V end lost 3 bases, the J end lost 8 bases, and 4 bases lay between the germline ends. The CDR3 consists of 10 residues. Per germline, CDR1 SGHVS and CDR2 FNYEAQ. The CDR3 DNA sequence: TGTGCCAGCAGCTTCAACGAAGCTTTCTTT. Its translation: CASSFNEAFF.

J is TRBJ1-6 and V is TRBV28; TRBD1 might be the D (5 bases). The CDR3 length is 15 residues. Trimming shortened V by 7 bases and J by 11 bases, and 21 bases separated the two germline ends. In germline, CDR1 is MDHEN, CDR2 SYDVKM. The CDR3 DNA follows: TGTGCCAGCACCTTACAGGACATCATCAGGACACCCCTCCACTTT. Encoded protein: CASTLQDIIRTPLHF.

This clonotype occurred a few times. The chain combines TRBV4-1 with TRBJ2-5, with D perhaps matching TRBD2 (5 bases). V lost 1 base and J 1 base, leaving 7 bases between the germline ends. The CDR3 consists of 14 residues. Germline V gene data show CDR1 as MGHRA and CDR2 as YSYEKL. The DNA for the CDR3 is TGCGCCAGCAGCCAAGCGGGGTCCCAAGAGACCCAGTACTTC. It specifies CASSQAGSQETQYF.

The J gene is TRBJ2-1, the V gene TRBV9; 7 nucleotides match TRBD2. This CDR3 contains 16 residues. Germline loops: CDR1 SGDLS, CDR2 YYNGEE. The V and J ends lost 3 bases and 2 bases, in that order; junction bases with no gene match: 8. CDR3 residues: CASSEGLAVPYNEQFF. CDR3 coding DNA: TGTGCCAGCAGCGAGGGGCTAGCGGTCCCCTACAATGAGCAGTTCTTC. Filled out from reference TRBV9 and TRBJ2-1, the complete variable domain reads DSGVTQTPKHLITATGQRVTLRCSPRSGDLSVYWYQQSLDQGLQFLIQYYNGEERAKGNILERFSAQQFPDLHSELNLSSLELGDSALYFCASSEGLAVPYNEQFFGPGTRLTVL.

The chain couples TRBV7-2 to TRBJ2-3; 12 nucleotides agree with TRBD2. The CDR3 sequence is 16 residues long. Per the germline V gene, CDR1 is SGHTA and CDR2 is FQGNSA. After removal of 5 bases from V and 1 base from J, the junction contained 4 bases not matched to a gene. CDR3 sequence: CASSDRLAGGTDTQYF. The CDR3 DNA reads as TGTGCCAGCAGCGACCGACTAGCGGGGGGCACAGATACGCAGTATTTT.

V and J are TRBV7-9 and TRBJ1-3; D is unresolved. V gave up 3 bases and J gave up 0 bases, with 9 bases separating them. The CDR3 is made up of 15 amino acids. CDR1 and CDR2 from the germline V gene are SEHNR and FQNEAQ (reference sequence). CDR3 in amino acids: CASSFPRSSGNTIYF. For the CDR3, the DNA is TGTGCCAGCAGCTTTCCCAGAAGCTCTGGAAACACCATATATTTT. Filled out from reference TRBV7-9 and TRBJ1-3, the complete variable domain reads DTGVSQNPRHKITKRGQNVTFRCDPISEHNRLYWYRQTLGQGPEFLTYFQNEAQLEKSRLLSDRFSAERPKGSFSTLEIQRTEQGDSAMYLCASSFPRSSGNTIYFGEGSWLTVV.

In its sample, this clonotype was seen many times. This chain connects TRBV7-6 to TRBJ2-1; tentative D call: TRBD2 (6 bases). This CDR3 spans 16 amino acids. The germline gives CDR1 SGHVS, CDR2 FNYEAQ. With 5 bases removed from V and 4 bases from J, the gap between germline ends came to 18 bases. CDR3 DNA: TGTGCCAGCAGCCCACCGCCGGCTAGCGATTACAATGAGCAGTTCTTC. This encodes CASSPPPASDYNEQFF.

The chain has TRBV15 and TRBJ1-6, with a weak D call TRBD1 (6 bases). This CDR3 is 18 amino acids long. V dropped 0 bases and J dropped 3 bases, with 15 bases sitting between them. Per germline, CDR1 LNHNV and CDR2 YYDKDF (reference sequence). CDR3 DNA: TGTGCCACCAGCAGAGATGGTCCAGGGGTCGACTATAATTCACCCCTCCACTTT. Translating it yields CATSRDGPGVDYNSPLHF.